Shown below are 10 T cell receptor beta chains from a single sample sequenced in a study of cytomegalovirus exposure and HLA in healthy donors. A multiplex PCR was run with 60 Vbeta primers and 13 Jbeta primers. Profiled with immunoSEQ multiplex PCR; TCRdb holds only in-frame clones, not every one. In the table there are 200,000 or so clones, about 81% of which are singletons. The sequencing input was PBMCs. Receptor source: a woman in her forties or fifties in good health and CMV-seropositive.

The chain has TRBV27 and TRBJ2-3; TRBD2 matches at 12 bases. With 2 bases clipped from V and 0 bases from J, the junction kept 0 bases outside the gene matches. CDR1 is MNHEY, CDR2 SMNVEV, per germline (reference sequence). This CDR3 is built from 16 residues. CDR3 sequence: CASSLGTSGSTDTQYF. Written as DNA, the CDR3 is TGTGCCAGCAGTTTAGGGACTAGCGGGAGCACAGATACGCAGTATTTT.

The CDR3 DNA reads as TGCGCCAGCAGCCCGGCCCTAGCGGGAGGTAACAATGAGCAGTTCTTC. Translation: CASSPALAGGNNEQFF. This chain uses TRBV5-1 with TRBJ2-1, with TRBD2 matching 11 bases. J gave up 5 bases and V 4 bases, and 8 bases lay outside the gene matches. The CDR3 is 16 residues long. Looked up from germline, CDR1 is SGHRS and CDR2 is YFSETQ.

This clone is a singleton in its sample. This chain's CDR3 is CASRGSSYEQYF. The CDR3 nucleotides are TGTGCCAGCAGGGGGAGCTCCTACGAGCAGTACTTC. The rearrangement uses TRBV2 and TRBJ2-7, with TRBD2 as a possible D gene (5 bases). CDR3 length equals 12 residues. Trimming shortened V by 6 bases and J by 0 bases, and 6 bases separated the two germline ends. The V gene's germline CDR1 is SNHLY and CDR2 FYNNEI.

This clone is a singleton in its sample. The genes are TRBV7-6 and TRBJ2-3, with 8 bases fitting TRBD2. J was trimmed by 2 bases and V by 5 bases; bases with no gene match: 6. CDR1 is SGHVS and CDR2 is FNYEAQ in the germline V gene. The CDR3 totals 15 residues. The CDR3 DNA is TGTGCCAGCAGCGCTCTAGCGGGCAACACAGATACGCAGTATTTT. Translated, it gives CASSALAGNTDTQYF.

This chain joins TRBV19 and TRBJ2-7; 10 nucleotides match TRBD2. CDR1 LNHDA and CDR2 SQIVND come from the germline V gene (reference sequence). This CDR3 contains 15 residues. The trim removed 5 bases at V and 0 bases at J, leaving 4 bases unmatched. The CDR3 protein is CASSGGLADSYEQYF. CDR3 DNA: TGTGCCAGTAGTGGAGGACTAGCGGACTCCTACGAGCAGTACTTC. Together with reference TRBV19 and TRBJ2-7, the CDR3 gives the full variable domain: DGGITQSPKYLFRKEGQNVTLSCEQNLNHDAMYWYRQDPGQGLRLIYYSQIVNDFQKGDIAEGYSVSREKKESFPLTVTSAQKNPTAFYLCASSGGLADSYEQYFGPGTRLTVT.

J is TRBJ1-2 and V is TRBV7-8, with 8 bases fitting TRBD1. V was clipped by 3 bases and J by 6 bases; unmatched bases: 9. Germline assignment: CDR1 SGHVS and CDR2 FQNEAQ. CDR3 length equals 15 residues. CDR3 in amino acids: CASSFTGQGWNGYTF. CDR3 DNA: TGTGCCAGCAGCTTTACCGGACAGGGATGGAATGGCTACACCTTC.

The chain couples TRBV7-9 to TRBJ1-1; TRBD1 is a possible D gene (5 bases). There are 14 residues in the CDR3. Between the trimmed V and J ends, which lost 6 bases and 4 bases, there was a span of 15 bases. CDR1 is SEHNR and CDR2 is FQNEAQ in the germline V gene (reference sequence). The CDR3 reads CASSTTGEGTEAFF. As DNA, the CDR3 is TGTGCCAGCAGTACAACGGGGGAGGGCACTGAAGCTTTCTTT.

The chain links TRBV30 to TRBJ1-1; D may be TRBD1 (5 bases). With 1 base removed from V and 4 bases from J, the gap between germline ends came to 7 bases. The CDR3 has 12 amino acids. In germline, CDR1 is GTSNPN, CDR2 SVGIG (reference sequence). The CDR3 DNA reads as TGTGCCTGGAGTGGACAGACCACTGAAGCTTTCTTT. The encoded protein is CAWSGQTTEAFF.

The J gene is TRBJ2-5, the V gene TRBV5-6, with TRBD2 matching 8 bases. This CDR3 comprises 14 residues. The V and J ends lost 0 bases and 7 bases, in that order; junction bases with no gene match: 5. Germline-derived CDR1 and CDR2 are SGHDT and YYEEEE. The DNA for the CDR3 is TGTGCCAGCAGCTTGGGTACTAGCGGTGCGACCCAGTACTTC. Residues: CASSLGTSGATQYF.

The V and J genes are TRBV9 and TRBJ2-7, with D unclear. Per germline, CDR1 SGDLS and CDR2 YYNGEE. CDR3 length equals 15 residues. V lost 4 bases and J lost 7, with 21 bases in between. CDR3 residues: CASSPSSRGVGEQYF. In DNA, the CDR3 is TGTGCCAGCAGCCCCTCCTCGAGAGGTGTAGGAGAGCAGTACTTC.